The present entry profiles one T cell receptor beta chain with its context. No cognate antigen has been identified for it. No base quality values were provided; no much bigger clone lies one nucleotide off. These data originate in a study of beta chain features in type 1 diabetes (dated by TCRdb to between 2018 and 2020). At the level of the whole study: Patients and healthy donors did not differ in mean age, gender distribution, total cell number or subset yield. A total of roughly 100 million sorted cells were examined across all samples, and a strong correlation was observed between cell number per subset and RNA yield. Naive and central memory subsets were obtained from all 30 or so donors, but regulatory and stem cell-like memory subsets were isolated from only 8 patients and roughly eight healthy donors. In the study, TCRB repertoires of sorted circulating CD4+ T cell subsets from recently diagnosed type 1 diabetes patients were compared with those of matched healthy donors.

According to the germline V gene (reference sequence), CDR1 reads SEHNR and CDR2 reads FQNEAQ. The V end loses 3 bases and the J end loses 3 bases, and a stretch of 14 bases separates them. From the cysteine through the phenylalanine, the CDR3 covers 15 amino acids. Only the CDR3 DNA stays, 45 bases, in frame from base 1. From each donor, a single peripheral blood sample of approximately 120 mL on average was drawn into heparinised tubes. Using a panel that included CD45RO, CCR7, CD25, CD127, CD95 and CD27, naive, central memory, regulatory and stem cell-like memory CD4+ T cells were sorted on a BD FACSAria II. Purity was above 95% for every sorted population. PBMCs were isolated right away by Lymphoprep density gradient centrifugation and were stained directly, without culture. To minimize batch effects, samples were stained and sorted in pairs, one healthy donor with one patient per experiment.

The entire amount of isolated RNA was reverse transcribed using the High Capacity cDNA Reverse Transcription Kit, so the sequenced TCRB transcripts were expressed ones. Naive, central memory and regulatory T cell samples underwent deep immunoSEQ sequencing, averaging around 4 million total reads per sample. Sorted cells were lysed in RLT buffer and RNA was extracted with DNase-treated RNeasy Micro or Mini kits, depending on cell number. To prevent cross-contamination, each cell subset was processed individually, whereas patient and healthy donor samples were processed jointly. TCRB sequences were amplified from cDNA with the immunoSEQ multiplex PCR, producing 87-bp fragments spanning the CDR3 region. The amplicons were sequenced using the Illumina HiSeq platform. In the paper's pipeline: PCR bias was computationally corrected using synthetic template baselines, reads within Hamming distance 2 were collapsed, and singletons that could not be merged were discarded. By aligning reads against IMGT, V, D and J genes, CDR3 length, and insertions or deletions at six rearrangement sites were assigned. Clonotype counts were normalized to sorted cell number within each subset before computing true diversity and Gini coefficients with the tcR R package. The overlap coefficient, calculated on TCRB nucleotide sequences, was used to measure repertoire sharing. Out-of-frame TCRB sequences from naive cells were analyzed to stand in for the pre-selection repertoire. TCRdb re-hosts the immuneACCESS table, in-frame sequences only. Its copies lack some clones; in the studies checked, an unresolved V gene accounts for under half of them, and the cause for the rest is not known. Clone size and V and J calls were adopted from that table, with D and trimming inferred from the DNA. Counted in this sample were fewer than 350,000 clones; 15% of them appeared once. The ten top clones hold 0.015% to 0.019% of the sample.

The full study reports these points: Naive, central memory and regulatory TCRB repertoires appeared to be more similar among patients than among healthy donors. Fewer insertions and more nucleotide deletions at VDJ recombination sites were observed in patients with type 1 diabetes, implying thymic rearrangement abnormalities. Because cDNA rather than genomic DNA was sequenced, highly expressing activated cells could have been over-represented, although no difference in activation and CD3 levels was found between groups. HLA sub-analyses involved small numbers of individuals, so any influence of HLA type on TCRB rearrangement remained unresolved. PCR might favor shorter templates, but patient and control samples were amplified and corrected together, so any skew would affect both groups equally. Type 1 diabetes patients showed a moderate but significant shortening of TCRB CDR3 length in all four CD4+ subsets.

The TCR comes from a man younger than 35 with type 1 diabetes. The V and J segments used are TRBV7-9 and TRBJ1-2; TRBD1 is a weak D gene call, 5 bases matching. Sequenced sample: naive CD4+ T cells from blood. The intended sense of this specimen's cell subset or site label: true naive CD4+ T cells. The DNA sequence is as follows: TGTGCCAGCAGCTTTGCCCAAGGGGTCCACTATGGCTACACCTTC. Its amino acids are CASSFAQGVHYGYTF.